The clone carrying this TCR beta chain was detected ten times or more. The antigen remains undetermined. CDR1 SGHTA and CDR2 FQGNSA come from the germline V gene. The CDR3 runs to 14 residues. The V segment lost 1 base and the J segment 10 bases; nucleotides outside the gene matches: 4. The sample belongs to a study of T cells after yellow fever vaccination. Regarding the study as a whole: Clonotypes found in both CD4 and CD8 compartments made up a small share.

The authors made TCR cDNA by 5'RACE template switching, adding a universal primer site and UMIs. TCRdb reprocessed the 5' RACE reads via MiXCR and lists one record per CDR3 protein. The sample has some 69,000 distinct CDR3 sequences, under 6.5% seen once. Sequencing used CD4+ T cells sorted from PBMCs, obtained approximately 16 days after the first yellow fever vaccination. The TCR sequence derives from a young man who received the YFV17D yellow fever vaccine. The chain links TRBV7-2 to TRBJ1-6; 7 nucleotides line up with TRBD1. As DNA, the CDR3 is TGTGCCAGCAGCTTAGAGACAGGGCAATCACCCCTCCACTTT. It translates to CASSLETGQSPLHF.